The source of this T cell receptor (beta chain) is a study of regulatory T cells in long-lasting Graves disease (dated by TCRdb to the early 2020s). With respect to the entire study: Persistent Graves' disease was defined as antithyroid drug treatment for over 5 years with persistently positive TSH receptor autoantibodies. A total of roughly 35 samples underwent TCR sequencing: about 13 from persistent and some 20 from newly diagnosed Graves' disease patients. In the clinical cohort, patients with persistent Graves' disease had used antithyroid drugs for an average of around 10 years. Patients with persistent Graves' disease were compared with patients with newly diagnosed Graves' disease using TCR sequencing and RNA sequencing of peripheral blood. The study took place in China and was registered as a clinical trial. Overall study outcomes, separate from this receptor: Sequencing and analysis were restricted to the TCR beta chain. A larger number of public clonotypes was shared among persistent patients (fewer than 3,000) than among newly diagnosed patients (approximately 930). TRBV28, TRBJ1-2 and TRBJ2-5 were preferentially used in persistent disease, while TRBV20-1 and TRBJ2-1 were favored in newly diagnosed disease. Peripheral blood alone was examined, since thyroid tissue, which constituted the primary lesion, could not be accessed. The small sample size was acknowledged by the authors as a limitation that may reduce accuracy. Compared with newly diagnosed patients, persistent Graves' disease patients had lower TCR Shannon entropy and fewer highly expanded clones, which suggests clonal expansion.

Receptor libraries were prepared by multiplex PCR. The sequencer was an Illumina HiSeq 4000. iRepertoire HTBI primers and Arm-PCR amplification of CDR3 regions were used to construct TCR beta libraries. Before sequencing, the PCR products underwent gel purification. Under the source paper's analysis protocol: Across samples, approximately 68 TRBV and roughly 15 TRBJ segments were identified and used for gene usage analysis of CDR3 amino acid clonotypes. Filtered high-quality paired reads were merged into contigs using COPE and FqMerger. Contigs were aligned with BLAST to IMGT TRBV, TRBD and TRBJ reference genes, and CDR3 was defined per IMGT. Any clonotype with a frequency above 0.1% was classified as a highly expanded clone. Repertoire diversity was measured by Shannon entropy, and V-J evenness by the Gini coefficient. A clonotype found in more than one individual was treated as public. TCRdb ran its own pipeline on the public reads, namely fastp trimming at Q25 and MiXCR clone calling, and kept in-frame beta chains. CDR3 protein duplicates are merged, each entry listing the most common genes and DNA. The V and J calls follow TCRdb's processing rather than the paper's. The sample table lists about 470,000 distinct CDR3 sequences, roughly 20% of them with a count of one. The ten largest make up 7% to 9.5% of the sample.

A remark on this clonotype: Its antigen is unknown. No quality values exist for individual bases; no much larger clone is one base distant.

The label giving this sample's time point can be read as: persistent/refractory GD, antithyroid drugs over 5 years with positive TRAb. For both TCR sequencing and RNA sequencing, RNA was extracted from PBMCs in TRIzol. Graves' disease was diagnosed according to American Thyroid Association guidelines. The patients came from an endocrinology department in Xi'an, China. From each patient, 7.5 to 10 milliliters of peripheral blood was collected into an EDTA anticoagulant tube. Ficoll Paque Plus density gradient separation was used to isolate PBMCs, and no further T cell sorting was done. RNA quality was checked with an Agilent 2100 Bioanalyzer and agarose gel, and concentration with a NanoDrop 2000. V lost 2 bases and J lost 3 bases, and the count of bases not matched to a germline gene is 2. Looking up the germline V gene yields CDR1 MDHEN and CDR2 SYDVKM. Including the terminal cysteine and phenylalanine, the CDR3 comprises 14 residues. Just CDR3 DNA is preserved here, 42 bases in frame from base 1.

Recombination linked TRBV28 to TRBJ2-3, and 7 bases in between align with TRBD2. The sequencing used peripheral blood mononuclear cells (PBMCs), collected when the disease was refractory, from a patient treated with antithyroid drugs. This receptor was identified in a female donor with Graves disease. The nucleotides read TGTGCCAGCAGTTTAGGGCGGGGGACAGATACGCAGTATTTT. This encodes CASSLGRGTDTQYF.